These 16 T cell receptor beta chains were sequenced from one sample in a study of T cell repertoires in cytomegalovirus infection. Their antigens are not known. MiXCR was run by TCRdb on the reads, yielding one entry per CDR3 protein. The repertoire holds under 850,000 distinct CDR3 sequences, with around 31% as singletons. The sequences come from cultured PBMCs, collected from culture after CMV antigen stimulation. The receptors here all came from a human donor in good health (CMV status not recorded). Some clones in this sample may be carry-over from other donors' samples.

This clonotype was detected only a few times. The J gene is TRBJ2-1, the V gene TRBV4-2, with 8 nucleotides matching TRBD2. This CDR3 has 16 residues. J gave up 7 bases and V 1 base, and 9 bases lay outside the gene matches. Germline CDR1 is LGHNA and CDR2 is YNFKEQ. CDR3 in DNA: TGTGCCAGCAGCCAAGTTGCCAGCGGGAGTTCGAATGAGCAGTTCTTC. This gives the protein CASSQVASGSSNEQFF.

CDR3 DNA sequence: TGTGCCAGCAGTTACGTTGATGAGCAGTTCTTC. This encodes CASSYVDEQFF. V and J are TRBV6-5 and TRBJ2-1, with D unresolved. The CDR3 covers 11 residues. The germline V and J ends were trimmed by 2 bases and 8 bases, with 4 bases remaining between them. Germline lookup yields CDR1 MNHEY and CDR2 SVGAGI.

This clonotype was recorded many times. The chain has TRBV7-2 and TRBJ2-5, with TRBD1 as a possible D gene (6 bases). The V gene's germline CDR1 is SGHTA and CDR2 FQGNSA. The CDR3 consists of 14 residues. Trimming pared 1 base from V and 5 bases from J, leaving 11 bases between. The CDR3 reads CASSLVQGRETQYF. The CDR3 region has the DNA TGTGCCAGCAGCTTAGTTCAGGGGCGGGAGACCCAGTACTTC.

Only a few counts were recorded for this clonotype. In DNA form, the CDR3 reads TGCGCCAGCAGCCAAGATCGGAGACGGGGGGTGAATGAGCAGTTCTTC. This translates into CASSQDRRRGVNEQFF. This chain joins TRBV4-1 and TRBJ2-1, with 7 bases that match TRBD2. Germline trimming cut 0 bases from V and 7 bases from J; bases unmatched to any gene: 9. CDR1 and CDR2 (germline): MGHRA, YSYEKL. This CDR3 comprises 16 residues.

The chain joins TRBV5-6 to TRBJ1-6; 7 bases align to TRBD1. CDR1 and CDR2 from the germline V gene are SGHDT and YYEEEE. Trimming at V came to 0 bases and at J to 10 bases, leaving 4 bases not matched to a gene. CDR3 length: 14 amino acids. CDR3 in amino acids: CASSLEQGGSPLHF. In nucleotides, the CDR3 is TGTGCCAGCAGCTTGGAGCAGGGGGGATCACCCCTCCACTTT.

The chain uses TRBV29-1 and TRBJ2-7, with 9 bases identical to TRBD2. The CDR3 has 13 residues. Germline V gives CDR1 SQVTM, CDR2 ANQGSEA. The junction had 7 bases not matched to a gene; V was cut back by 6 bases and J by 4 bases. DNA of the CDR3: TGCAGCGTAGAGCTAGCGGGGAGATACGAGCAGTACTTC. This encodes CSVELAGRYEQYF.

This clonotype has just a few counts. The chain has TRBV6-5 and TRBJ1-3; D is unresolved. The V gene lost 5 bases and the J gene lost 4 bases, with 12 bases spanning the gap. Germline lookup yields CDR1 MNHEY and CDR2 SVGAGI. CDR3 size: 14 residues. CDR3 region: CASSRTADGNTIYF. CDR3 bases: TGTGCCAGCAGTCGGACTGCTGACGGAAACACCATATATTTT.

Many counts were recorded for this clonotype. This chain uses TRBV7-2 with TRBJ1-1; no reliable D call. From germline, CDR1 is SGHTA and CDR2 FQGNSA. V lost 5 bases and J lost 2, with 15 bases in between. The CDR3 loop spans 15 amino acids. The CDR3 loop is CASSAPQAQNTEAFF. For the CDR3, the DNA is TGTGCCAGCAGCGCTCCGCAGGCTCAAAACACTGAAGCTTTCTTT. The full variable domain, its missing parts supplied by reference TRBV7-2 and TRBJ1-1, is GAGVSQSPSNKVTEKGKDVELRCDPISGHTALYWYRQSLGQGLEFLIYFQGNSAPDKSGLPSDRFSAERTGGSVSTLTIQRTQQEDSAVYLCASSAPQAQNTEAFFGQGTRLTVV.

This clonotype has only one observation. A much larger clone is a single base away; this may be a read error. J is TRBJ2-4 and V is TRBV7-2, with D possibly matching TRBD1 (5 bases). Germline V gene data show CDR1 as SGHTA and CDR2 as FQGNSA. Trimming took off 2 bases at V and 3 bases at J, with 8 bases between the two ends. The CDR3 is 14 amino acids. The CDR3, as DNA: TGTGCCAGCAGCTTACAGGGCGACAAAAACATTCAGTACTTC. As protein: CASSLQGDKNIQYF. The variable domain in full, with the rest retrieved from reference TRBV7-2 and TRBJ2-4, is GAGVSQSPSNKVTEKGKDVELRCDPISGHTALYWYRQSLGQGLEFLIYFQGNSAPDKSGLPSDRFSAERTGGSVSTLTIQRTQQEDSAVYLCASSLQGDKNIQYFGAGTRLSVL.

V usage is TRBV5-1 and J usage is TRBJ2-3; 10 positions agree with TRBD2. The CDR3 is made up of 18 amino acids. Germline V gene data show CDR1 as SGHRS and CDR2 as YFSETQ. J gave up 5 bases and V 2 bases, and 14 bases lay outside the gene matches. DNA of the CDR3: TGCGCCAGCAGCTTTGCGAGCGGGAGGGCCAAGAGGGGAGATACGCAGTATTTT. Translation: CASSFASGRAKRGDTQYF. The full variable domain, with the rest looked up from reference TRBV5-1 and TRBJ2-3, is KAGVTQTPRYLIKTRGQQVTLSCSPISGHRSVSWYQQTPGQGLQFLFEYFSETQRNKGNFPGRFSGRQFSNSRSEMNVSTLELGDSALYLCASSFASGRAKRGDTQYFGPGTRLTVL.

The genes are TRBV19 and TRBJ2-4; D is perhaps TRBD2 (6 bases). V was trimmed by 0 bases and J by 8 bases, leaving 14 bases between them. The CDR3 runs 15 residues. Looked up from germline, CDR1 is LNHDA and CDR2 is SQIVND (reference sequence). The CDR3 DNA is TGTGCCAGTAGTATAGAACCCGGGACTCGGGACATTCAGTACTTC. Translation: CASSIEPGTRDIQYF.

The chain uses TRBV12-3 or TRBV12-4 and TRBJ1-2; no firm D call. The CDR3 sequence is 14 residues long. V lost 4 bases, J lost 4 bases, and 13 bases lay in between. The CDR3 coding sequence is TGTGCCAGCAGTTGGTCGCCGGCCCCCTATGGCTACACCTTC. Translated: CASSWSPAPYGYTF.

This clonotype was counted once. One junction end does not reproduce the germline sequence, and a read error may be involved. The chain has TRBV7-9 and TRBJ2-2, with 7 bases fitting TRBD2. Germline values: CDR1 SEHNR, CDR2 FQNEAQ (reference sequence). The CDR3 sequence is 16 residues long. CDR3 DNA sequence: TGTGCCAACAGCTCAATTGGGAGCGGGAAGGACGGGGAGCTGTTTTTT. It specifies CANSSIGSGKDGELFF.

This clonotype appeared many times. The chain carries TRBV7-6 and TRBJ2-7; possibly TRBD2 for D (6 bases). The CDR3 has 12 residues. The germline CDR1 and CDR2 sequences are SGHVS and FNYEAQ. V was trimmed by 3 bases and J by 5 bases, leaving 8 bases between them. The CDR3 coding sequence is TGTGCCAGCAGCTTGAGGGAGGACGAGCAGTACTTC. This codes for CASSLREDEQYF.

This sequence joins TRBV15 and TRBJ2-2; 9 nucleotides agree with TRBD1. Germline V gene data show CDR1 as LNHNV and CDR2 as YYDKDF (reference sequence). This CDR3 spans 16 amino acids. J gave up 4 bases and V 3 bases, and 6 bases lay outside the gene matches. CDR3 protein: CATSSEGDRVTGELFF. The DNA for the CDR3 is TGTGCCACCAGCAGTGAGGGGGACAGGGTCACCGGGGAGCTGTTTTTT. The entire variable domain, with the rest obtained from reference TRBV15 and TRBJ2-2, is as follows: DAMVIQNPRYQVTQFGKPVTLSCSQTLNHNVMYWYQQKSSQAPKLLFHYYDKDFNNEADTPDNFQSRRPNTSFCFLDIRSPGLGDTAMYLCATSSEGDRVTGELFFGEGSRLTVL.

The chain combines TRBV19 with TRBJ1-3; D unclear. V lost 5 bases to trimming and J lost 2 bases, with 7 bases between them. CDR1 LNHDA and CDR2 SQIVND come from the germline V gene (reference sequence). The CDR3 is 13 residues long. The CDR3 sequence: CASSFGPGNTIYF. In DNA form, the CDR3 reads TGTGCCAGTAGTTTCGGACCTGGAAACACCATATATTTT.